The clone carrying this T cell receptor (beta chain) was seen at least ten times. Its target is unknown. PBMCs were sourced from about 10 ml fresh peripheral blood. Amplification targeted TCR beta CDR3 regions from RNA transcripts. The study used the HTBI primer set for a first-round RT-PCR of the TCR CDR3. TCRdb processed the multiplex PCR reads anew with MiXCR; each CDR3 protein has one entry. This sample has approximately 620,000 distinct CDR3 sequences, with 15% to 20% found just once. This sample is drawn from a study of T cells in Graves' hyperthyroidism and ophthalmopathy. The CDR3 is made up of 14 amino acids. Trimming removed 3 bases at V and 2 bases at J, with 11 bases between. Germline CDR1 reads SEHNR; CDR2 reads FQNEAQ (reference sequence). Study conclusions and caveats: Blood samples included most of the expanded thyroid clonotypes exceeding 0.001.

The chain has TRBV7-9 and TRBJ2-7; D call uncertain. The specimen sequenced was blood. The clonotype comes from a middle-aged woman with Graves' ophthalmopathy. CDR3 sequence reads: CASSFDGRPYEQYF. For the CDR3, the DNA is TGTGCCAGCAGCTTTGACGGGCGCCCCTACGAGCAGTACTTC.